This T cell receptor (beta chain) was documented in a study of blood T cell repertoires in COVID-19. Study-wide background: The study drew acute and convalescent COVID-19 samples from the United States, Italy and Spain. Sample material is recorded as cDNA or gDNA derived from T cells, B-cell-depleted T cells, or PBMCs.

Trimming removed 0 bases from V and 6 bases from J, with 9 bases in between. The CDR3 sequence is 13 residues long. CDR1 and CDR2 (germline): MNHEY, SVGEGT. In the original processing: Estimation of nucleated cell counts relied on the amplification of reference gene primers. Produced via immunoSEQ multiplex PCR; TCRdb's table is partial and in-frame only. That table supplies the V and J calls and clone size; D and trimming were determined from the DNA. The sample contains around 100,000 clones, about 90% of which appear only once. Sequences were obtained from peripheral blood. This receptor was taken from a man aged 50 or older with active COVID-19. The chain has TRBV6-2 or TRBV6-3 and TRBJ2-7; the D is unclear. The CDR3 sequence is CASSYSNFGEQYF. CDR3 coding DNA: TGTGCCAGCAGTTACTCGAACTTCGGCGAGCAGTACTTC.